This T cell receptor beta chain was identified during a study of blood T cell repertoires in COVID-19. The overall study: T cells, B-cell-depleted T cells, or PBMCs provided the cDNA or gDNA that served as material.

The sample holds a few counts of this clone. The sample holds other DNA sequences that translate to the same CDR3. CDR1 is SGHRS, CDR2 YFSETQ, per germline. CDR3 length: 15 amino acids. V lost 0 bases and J 2 bases, leaving 10 bases between the germline ends. Clones were sequenced by immunoSEQ multiplex PCR, and TCRdb holds only the in-frame ones, with some missing. The table shows about 220,000 clones, with 80% to 85% occurring only once. Sequencing was carried out using peripheral blood. The V gene is TRBV5-1, the J gene TRBJ2-3; D not certain. This sequence originates from a man younger than 45 with active or convalescent COVID-19. The CDR3 here is CASSLGVLSTDTQYF. The CDR3 nucleotides read TGCGCCAGCAGCTTGGGCGTCCTATCCACAGATACGCAGTATTTT.